This TCR beta chain stems from a study of graft-versus-host responses after intestinal transplantation. On the study more broadly: Isolated intestinal, liver-intestinal, or multivisceral transplants were what recipients had. Anti-thymocyte globulin induction was given to all recipients, followed by tacrolimus and steroids for about 3 years.

Turning to this clone: What it recognizes is unknown.

Study-wide findings and caveats: Allografts of patients with graft-donor T cell macrochimerism showed high graft-versus-host to host-versus-graft clone ratios. Early post-transplant falls in HvG clones accompanied the peak levels of circulating GvH clones.

Clones were sequenced by immunoSEQ multiplex PCR, and TCRdb holds only the in-frame ones, with some missing. The repertoire holds roughly 120,000 clones, with around nine tenths as singletons. The source is a human donor who received an intestinal transplant. Sample: unstimulated CD4+ T cells sorted from spleen or lymph node cells, taken before intestinal transplant.

The CDR3 is CASSVERGSGSNEQFF. In DNA, the CDR3 is TGTGCCAGCAGCGTAGAGAGAGGTAGCGGGAGTAATGAGCAGTTCTTC. The V call is TRBV9, the J call TRBJ2-1; 9 bases fit TRBD2. Trimming at V came to 0 bases and at J to 7 bases, leaving 8 bases not matched to a gene. The germline V gene encodes CDR1 SGDLS and CDR2 YYNGEE. The CDR3 is 16 residues long.